Listed here is a single TCR beta chain. This sample stems from a study of blood T cell repertoires in COVID-19. Study-wide context: Acute and convalescent COVID-19 samples came from the United States, Italy and Spain.

The table came from immunoSEQ multiplex PCR; TCRdb's copy has only in-frame clones and leaves some out. Among nearly 25,000 clones listed, 80% to 90% were seen once. With V trimmed by 0 bases and J by 9 bases, 6 bases remained unmatched. The CDR3 consists of 15 residues. Germline V gives CDR1 SGHKS, CDR2 YYEKEE (reference sequence). Sequenced: peripheral blood. The clonotype comes from a man aged 65 to 79 with acute or convalescent COVID-19. The chain couples TRBV5-5 to TRBJ1-6; 7 positions match TRBD1. Here the CDR3 reads CASSLEQGLSSPLHF. The CDR3 DNA sequence: TGTGCCAGCAGCTTGGAACAGGGGCTCAGTTCACCCCTCCACTTT.